These T cell receptor beta chains were read from a single sample in a study of shared clonotypes between healthy human individuals. Profiling relied on immunoSEQ multiplex PCR, and the TCRdb table lists in-frame clones only, not all of them. There are 650,000 to 700,000 clones in the sample; roughly 87% occur only once, and 30% to 35% lies in the top ten. The sequenced sample consisted of memory CD8+ T cells from PBMCs. The source of these receptors is a man aged 18 to 29 in good health. Some clones in this sample may be carry-over from other donors' samples. Each CDR3 is given with its conserved first and last residue. The D gene is left open where the match is weak. Where a row states a size, it is once, few, many or the class of an expanded clone; other rows omit it.

v_call	clone_size	j_call	d_call	cdr3_nt	cdr3_aa
TRBV6-5	NA	TRBJ1-2	NA	TGTGCCACCATGTCAAATCCCGGGTATGGCTACACCTTC	CATMSNPGYGYTF
TRBV30	NA	TRBJ2-3	NA	TGTGCCTGTCGCAACACTGGCGCAGATACGCAGTATTTT	CACRNTGADTQYF
TRBV14	NA	TRBJ1-3	NA	TGTGCCAGCAGCCAAGAGTGGGGAACGAGAAACACCATATATTTT	CASSQEWGTRNTIYF
TRBV5-4	NA	TRBJ2-7	NA	TGTGCCAGCAGCTTAGGGGACCACACCGACGAGCAGTACTTC	CASSLGDHTDEQYF
TRBV9	NA	TRBJ1-2	NA	TGTGCCAGCAGCGTAACAGTCAACTATGGCTACACCTTC	CASSVTVNYGYTF
TRBV10-3	NA	TRBJ2-1	NA	TGTGCCATCAGTGAGCTGAACAATGAGCAGTTCTTC	CAISELNNEQFF
TRBV28	NA	TRBJ1-5	NA	TGTGCCAGCAGTTTATGGAGACTGGGATATCAGCCCCAGCATTTT	CASSLWRLGYQPQHF
TRBV11-3	NA	TRBJ1-1	TRBD1	TGTGCCAGCAGCGGAGGGACAGACACTGAAGCTTTCTTT	CASSGGTDTEAFF
TRBV25-1	once	TRBJ2-1	TRBD1	TGTGCCACCCAGAACAGGGGCAATGAGCAGTTCTTC	CATQNRGNEQFF
TRBV7-9	NA	TRBJ2-3	TRBD2	TGTGCCAGCAGCTTAGCTCGTTTGGGGACTAGCTCCACAGATACGCAGTATTTT	CASSLARLGTSSTDTQYF
TRBV9	once	TRBJ2-7	TRBD2	TGTGCCAGCAGCGCAAGTAGCGGGAGCTCTGTCTACGAGCAGTACTTC	CASSASSGSSVYEQYF
TRBV30	once	TRBJ1-2	NA	TGTGCCTGGAGCCCAGGAAACTATGGCTACACCTTC	CAWSPGNYGYTF
TRBV19	NA	TRBJ2-7	TRBD1	TGTGCCAGTAGTCCCGAAAAGACAGGGATTTTCTACGAGCAGTACTTC	CASSPEKTGIFYEQYF
TRBV7-9	NA	TRBJ2-1	NA	TGTGCCAGCAGTGGGTTTTTTGGGGCGCAATCCTACAATGAGCAGTTCTTC	CASSGFFGAQSYNEQFF
TRBV5-1	NA	TRBJ2-3	TRBD2	TGCGCCAGCAGTGCCGTGGGGGGGACAGATACGCAGTATTTT	CASSAVGGTDTQYF
TRBV5-6	NA	TRBJ2-3	NA	TGTGCCAGCAGCTTTGGAACTCTCGGGATCGCCGGCACAGATACGCAGTATTTT	CASSFGTLGIAGTDTQYF
TRBV4-1	NA	TRBJ2-7	NA	TGCGCCAGCAGCCAAGGGGGCGGCTACGAGCAGTACTTC	CASSQGGGYEQYF
TRBV6-1	NA	TRBJ2-2	NA	TGTGCCAGCAGTGGACGCTGGGAGGAGCTGTTTTTT	CASSGRWEELFF
TRBV5-1	once	TRBJ2-7	NA	TGCGCCAGCAGCTGGACGGATTCCTCCTACGAGCAGTACTTC	CASSWTDSSYEQYF
TRBV7-8	NA	TRBJ2-1	TRBD2	TGTGCCAGCAGCCCCAGGCCGGGACTAGCGGGAGGGCATGAGCAGTTCTTC	CASSPRPGLAGGHEQFF
TRBV10-3	NA	TRBJ1-1	TRBD1	TGTGCCATCAGTCTCACAGGGGGGGACACTGAAGCTTTCTTT	CAISLTGGDTEAFF
TRBV27	NA	TRBJ2-1	NA	TGTGCCAGCAGTTTAATAGCGGTAAACAATGAGCAGTTCTTC	CASSLIAVNNEQFF
TRBV29-1	few	TRBJ2-2	NA	TGCAGCGCCCTAACAGGGAGGGGGGAGCTGTTTTTT	CSALTGRGELFF
TRBV10-3	NA	TRBJ1-2	TRBD1	TGTGCCATCAGCAAACCGGGACAGGGTAAATCGGGGGAATATGGCTACACCTTC	CAISKPGQGKSGEYGYTF
TRBV5-1	NA	TRBJ2-6	NA	TGCGCCAGCAGCTTGGCCGGAGGCCGGGGACCCTCTGGGGCCAACGTCCTGACTTTC	CASSLAGGRGPSGANVLTF
TRBV28	once	TRBJ2-7	TRBD2	TGTGCCAGCAGTGGACTAGCGGAGGGGGCCTACGAGCAGTACTTC	CASSGLAEGAYEQYF
TRBV7-9	NA	TRBJ2-2	TRBD1	TGTGCCAGCACCGGACAGGGTCTGATCGGGGAGCTGTTTTTT	CASTGQGLIGELFF
TRBV4-1	NA	TRBJ2-7	TRBD1	TGCGCCAGCAGCCAAGTGAGGACAGGGATCTACGAGCAGTACTTC	CASSQVRTGIYEQYF
TRBV10-3	few	TRBJ2-1	NA	TGTGCCATCAGTGAAGCGAGCGGTTCCTACAATGAGCAGTTCTTC	CAISEASGSYNEQFF
TRBV11-2	many	TRBJ2-1	NA	TGTGCCAGCAGCCAAGGATGGTCTTCCTACAATGAGCAGTTCTTC	CASSQGWSSYNEQFF
TRBV6-1	NA	TRBJ1-1	NA	TGTGCCAGCAGTGCCATGACCGACCCTTTTGAAGCTTTCTTT	CASSAMTDPFEAFF
TRBV27	few	TRBJ1-1	NA	TGTGCCAGCAGTTTAGGGCGGAGAACTGAAGCTTTCTTT	CASSLGRRTEAFF
TRBV28	NA	TRBJ2-1	TRBD2	TGTGCCAGCAGTGCCTGGGGGGGTGAGCAGTTCTTC	CASSAWGGEQFF
TRBV5-1	NA	TRBJ2-5	NA	TGCGCCAGCGCCCGACGCCCCCCTGAGACCCAGTACTTC	CASARRPPETQYF
TRBV29-1	NA	TRBJ2-7	NA	TGCAGCGCGGAAACAGGGCGCTACGAGCAGTACTTC	CSAETGRYEQYF
TRBV19	NA	TRBJ1-6	NA	TGTGCCAGTAGCTCCCGGGATCTACCCAATTCACCCCTCCACTTT	CASSSRDLPNSPLHF